Each of the 9 T cell receptor beta chains below was sequenced from the same sample in a study of human T cells and chemical hapten exposure. Time point of the sample: patch test 1, 2 weeks after DPC sensitization. Noted treatment: therapeutic diphenylcyclopropenone sensitization with weekly scalp DPC. TCRdb analysed the RACE reads with MiXCR anew, one entry per CDR3 protein. Of around 340,000 distinct CDR3 sequences listed, under 8% were seen once; the top ten hold around 8.2%. This material consisted of whole blood, taken in connection with sensitization to the hapten diphenylcyclopropenone (DPC). The receptors derive from a woman younger than 35 with alopecia areata. Some clones in this sample may be carry-over from other donors' samples.

The V call is TRBV4-3, the J call TRBJ1-6; 7 bases align to TRBD1. Unmatched junction bases numbered 7, after V lost 4 bases and J lost 7 bases. Looked up from germline, CDR1 is LGHNA and CDR2 is YSLEER. The CDR3 is 15 residues long. For the CDR3, the DNA is TGCGCCAGCAGCCCCCTGACAGGGAAAAATTCACCCCTCCACTTT. Amino acid sequence: CASSPLTGKNSPLHF.

The chain joins TRBV4-3 to TRBJ1-1; D is unresolved. Looked up from germline, CDR1 is LGHNA and CDR2 is YSLEER. The CDR3 consists of 14 residues. V lost 0 bases and J 1 base, leaving 6 bases between the germline ends. The CDR3 nucleotides read TGCGCCAGCAGCCAAGAAACGGAGAACACTGAAGCTTTCTTT. Its translation: CASSQETENTEAFF.

This clonotype was seen a handful of times. The rearrangement links TRBV7-2 to TRBJ2-1; 8 bases are shared with TRBD2. The germline V gene encodes CDR1 SGHTA and CDR2 FQGNSA. Trimming cost V 2 bases and J 8 bases; bases outside gene matches: 8. This CDR3 spans 15 amino acids. CDR3 bases: TGTGCCAGCAGCTTAAACGGGGGGGTTTACGATGAGCAGTTCTTC. Its translation: CASSLNGGVYDEQFF.

This clonotype was seen only a few times. J is TRBJ1-4 and V is TRBV20-1; 8 bases are shared with TRBD1. Germline CDR1 is DFQATT and CDR2 is SNEGSKA (reference sequence). Trimming at V came to 3 bases and at J to 8 bases, leaving 8 bases not matched to a gene. The CDR3 has 14 residues. The CDR3 sequence: CSARLQGASEKLFF. CDR3 in DNA: TGCAGTGCTAGGTTGCAGGGGGCCAGCGAAAAACTGTTTTTT.

The chain links TRBV20-1 to TRBJ1-5; weak D call: TRBD1 (5 bases). The CDR3 length is 13 residues. Trimming took 7 bases from V and 1 from J, leaving 11 bases between them. Per germline, CDR1 DFQATT and CDR2 SNEGSKA (reference sequence). The CDR3 DNA follows: TGCAGTGTAGAGGGGAGAAGCAATCAGCCCCAGCATTTT. This encodes CSVEGRSNQPQHF.

This clonotype showed up just a few times. In nucleotides, the CDR3 is TGTGCCAGCAGGGGGACTAGCGGGAGATTTGAAGATACGCAGTATTTT. Translated: CASRGTSGRFEDTQYF. V and J are TRBV28 and TRBJ2-3; 14 positions agree with TRBD2. V was clipped by 6 bases and J by 5 bases; unmatched bases: 7. Germline CDR1 MDHEN, CDR2 SYDVKM. The CDR3 consists of 16 residues. Using reference TRBV28 and TRBJ2-3 for the parts outside the CDR3, the full variable domain is DVKVTQSSRYLVKRTGEKVFLECVQDMDHENMFWYRQDPGLGLRLIYFSYDVKMKEKGDIPEGYSVSREKKERFSLILESASTNQTSMYLCASRGTSGRFEDTQYFGPGTRLTVL.

The rearrangement joins TRBV7-2 to TRBJ1-1, with D unclear. V shed 4 bases and J shed 0 bases, with 9 bases lying between them. The CDR3 extends over 14 amino acids. Germline values: CDR1 SGHTA, CDR2 FQGNSA. The CDR3 is CASSSLQMNTEAFF. CDR3 bases: TGTGCCAGCAGCTCACTACAGATGAACACTGAAGCTTTCTTT.

This clonotype has a handful of counts. This chain links TRBV7-3 with TRBJ2-7, with D possibly being TRBD1 (6 bases). V lost 5 bases and J 1 base, leaving 21 bases between the germline ends. Germline lookup yields CDR1 SGHTA and CDR2 FQGTGA. The CDR3 runs 17 residues. This chain's CDR3 is CASSRNGGMGASYEQYF. CDR3 bases: TGTGCCAGCAGCCGAAATGGTGGGATGGGGGCATCCTACGAGCAGTACTTC.

The sample holds many counts of this clonotype. J is TRBJ2-3 and V is TRBV7-6; perhaps TRBD2 as D (5 bases). Germline assignment: CDR1 SGHVS and CDR2 FNYEAQ. V was pared by 1 base and J by 3 bases, with 11 bases between. This CDR3 is 15 amino acids long. CDR3 DNA sequence: TGTGCCAGCAGCTTAGGTCTAGCCTTAACAGATACGCAGTATTTT. Its translation: CASSLGLALTDTQYF.